The 18 T cell receptor beta chains in this list originate from one sample, sequenced in a study of OX40 agonist ivuxolimab in advanced cancers. Profiling relied on immunoSEQ multiplex PCR, and the TCRdb table lists in-frame clones only, not all of them. This sample has 95,000 to 150,000 clones, with around 91% found just once. The material was CD4+ or CD8+ T cells sorted from blood, obtained in a trial of the OX40 agonist ivuxolimab. These TCRs come from an adult with an advanced solid tumor such as melanoma, head and neck, liver or kidney cancer.

To note about this clone: Other DNA variants within this sample encode the same CDR3. The CDR3 DNA reads TGTGCCAGCGGGAGTGGAAGCACAGATACGCAGTATTTT. This translates into CASGSGSTDTQYF. The chain has TRBV28 and TRBJ2-3; the D gene is possibly TRBD2 (5 bases). The CDR3 has 13 amino acids. Deletions cut 8 bases from V and 0 bases from J, with 9 bases between. The germline gives CDR1 MDHEN, CDR2 SYDVKM. The variable domain in full, completed from reference TRBV28 and TRBJ2-3, reads DVKVTQSSRYLVKRTGEKVFLECVQDMDHENMFWYRQDPGLGLRLIYFSYDVKMKEKGDIPEGYSVSREKKERFSLILESASTNQTSMYLCASGSGSTDTQYFGPGTRLTVL.

This chain connects TRBV6-1 to TRBJ2-5, with D perhaps TRBD1 (6 bases). Trimming took off 5 bases at V and 2 bases at J, with 15 bases between the two ends. The germline V gene has CDR1 MNHNS and CDR2 SASEGT. There are 15 residues in the CDR3. CDR3 in amino acids: CASSPQTGRQETQYF. The CDR3 DNA is TGTGCCAGCAGTCCGCAGACAGGACGTCAAGAGACCCAGTACTTC.

The table lists this clone with a count of one. The J gene is TRBJ1-5, the V gene TRBV28; D may be TRBD1 (5 bases). In germline, CDR1 is MDHEN, CDR2 SYDVKM. This CDR3 is 16 amino acids long. The V end was cut by 5 bases, the J end by 2 bases, with 16 bases between. This chain's CDR3 is CASSMGGGGGNQPQHF. As DNA, the CDR3 is TGTGCCAGCAGTATGGGGGGTGGTGGCGGCAATCAGCCCCAGCATTTT.

This clone appeared a single time. The chain couples TRBV7-6 to TRBJ2-5; 8 positions match TRBD2. The junction had 4 bases not matched to a gene; V was cut back by 2 bases and J by 2 bases. The CDR3 is made up of 15 amino acids. Germline assignment: CDR1 SGHVS and CDR2 FNYEAQ. In DNA, the CDR3 is TGTGCCAGCAGCTTAAACGGCGGGGGGCAAGAGACCCAGTACTTC. This gives the protein CASSLNGGGQETQYF.

This clone was counted a single time. This chain connects TRBV19 to TRBJ1-2, with a tentative D call TRBD1 (5 bases). Germline assignment: CDR1 LNHDA and CDR2 SQIVND (reference sequence). CDR3 length equals 14 residues. V shed 6 bases and J shed 7 bases, with 18 bases lying between them. The CDR3 DNA reads as TGTGCCAGTAGAATCGGCAGGGCCTACGGTGGCTACACCTTC. It specifies CASRIGRAYGGYTF.

This chain uses TRBV6-5 with TRBJ1-5; D may be TRBD1 (6 bases). CDR3 size: 13 residues. Germline CDR1 reads MNHEY; CDR2 reads SVGAGI. V was cut by 2 bases and J by 9 bases, with 11 bases left in between. This CDR3 is CASSYGGGWPQHF. DNA of the CDR3: TGTGCCAGCAGTTACGGGGGCGGCTGGCCCCAGCATTTT.

In its sample, this clone was seen once. The rearrangement uses TRBV2 and TRBJ1-6; maybe TRBD1 (6 bases). CDR3 length: 14 residues. With 6 bases removed from V and 3 bases from J, the gap between germline ends came to 9 bases. Looked up from germline, CDR1 is SNHLY and CDR2 is FYNNEI. CDR3 region: CASSRDNYNSPLHF. For the CDR3, the DNA is TGTGCCAGCAGCCGGGACAACTATAATTCACCCCTCCACTTT.

The chain joins TRBV29-1 to TRBJ2-3; TRBD2 matches at 8 bases. CDR1 is SQVTM, CDR2 ANQGSEA, per germline. The CDR3 spans 13 residues. J lost 2 bases, V lost 4 bases, and 2 bases had no gene match. Here the CDR3 DNA reads TGCAGCGTTGCAGCGGGGGTCACAGATACGCAGTATTTT. Encoded protein: CSVAAGVTDTQYF.

This clone was counted a single time. The chain uses TRBV28 and TRBJ2-7; D uncertain. The CDR3 length is 13 residues. Per the germline V gene, CDR1 is MDHEN and CDR2 is SYDVKM. V lost 5 bases and J 2 bases, leaving 10 bases between the germline ends. The CDR3 DNA sequence: TGTGCCAGCAGTGGTAGGGTAACCTACGAGCAGTACTTC. Its translation is CASSGRVTYEQYF.

The CDR3 DNA follows: TGTGCCAGCAGCTTCCTAGTGCTGGCGGATACGCAGTATTTT. It is translated as CASSFLVLADTQYF. The chain has TRBV11-2 and TRBJ2-3; D remains unclear. Germline V lookup: CDR1 SGHAT, CDR2 FQNNGV. V was cut by 3 bases and J by 6 bases, with 13 bases left in between. CDR3 size: 14 residues.

This rearrangement joins TRBV29-1 to TRBJ1-5, with a weak D call TRBD1 (6 bases). The CDR3 has 14 amino acids. The germline V gene has CDR1 SQVTM and CDR2 ANQGSEA. Between the trimmed V and J ends, which lost 4 bases and 8 bases, there was a span of 18 bases. The CDR3: CSVGAGGGAEPQHF. The DNA for the CDR3 is TGCAGCGTTGGAGCCGGAGGGGGAGCGGAGCCCCAGCATTTT.

The rearrangement joins TRBV11-3 to TRBJ2-3, with no clear D. CDR3 length: 15 amino acids. Deletions cut 1 base from V and 0 bases from J, with 8 bases between. Germline loops: CDR1 SGHNT, CDR2 YENEEA. The CDR3, as DNA: TGTGCCAGCAGCTTAGTGGGGTTTAGCACAGATACGCAGTATTTT. Protein: CASSLVGFSTDTQYF. The complete variable domain, with remaining parts taken from reference TRBV11-3 and TRBJ2-3, reads EAGVVQSPRYKIIEKKQPVAFWCNPISGHNTLYWYLQNLGQGPELLIRYENEEAVDDSQLPKDRFSAERLKGVDSTLKIQPAELGDSAVYLCASSLVGFSTDTQYFGPGTRLTVL.

The chain uses TRBV9 and TRBJ1-5; D is possibly TRBD1 (6 bases). This CDR3 contains 16 residues. The V gene lost 3 bases and the J gene lost 2 bases, with 15 bases spanning the gap. Looked up from germline, CDR1 is SGDLS and CDR2 is YYNGEE. The DNA of the CDR3 is TGTGCCAGCAGCGCTGAAGGGGGGGGCGGCAATCAGCCCCAGCATTTT. Translation gives CASSAEGGGGNQPQHF.

This chain uses TRBV6-4 with TRBJ2-1; 7 nucleotides line up with TRBD1. Germline values: CDR1 MRHNA, CDR2 SNTAGT. The J segment lost 5 bases and the V segment lost 2 bases, leaving 0 bases of the junction unmatched. This CDR3 comprises 13 residues. CDR3 DNA sequence: TGTGCCAGCAGTGACAGGGGGCACAATGAGCAGTTCTTC. Its protein product is CASSDRGHNEQFF.

The genes are TRBV7-8 and TRBJ1-4, with TRBD1 matching 7 bases. The CDR3 length is 15 residues. Germline loops: CDR1 SGHVS, CDR2 FQNEAQ. The V and J ends lost 5 bases and 2 bases, in that order; junction bases with no gene match: 5. CDR3 in DNA: TGTGCCAGCAGCCCCGACAGGGTTACTAATGAAAAACTGTTTTTT. Encoded protein: CASSPDRVTNEKLFF.

The rearrangement joins TRBV7-6 to TRBJ1-1; 9 bases are a match to TRBD1. The CDR3 spans 14 residues. The junction had 8 bases not matched to a gene; V was cut back by 5 bases and J by 7 bases. Germline assignment: CDR1 SGHVS and CDR2 FNYEAQ. In DNA, the CDR3 is TGTGCCAGCAGCCGTACCGGGACAGGGATTGAAGCTTTCTTT. Translation gives CASSRTGTGIEAFF. The full variable domain, completed using reference TRBV7-6 and TRBJ1-1, is GAGVSQSPRYKVTKRGQDVALRCDPISGHVSLYWYRQALGQGPEFLTYFNYEAQQDKSGLPNDRFSAERPEGSISTLTIQRTEQRDSAMYRCASSRTGTGIEAFFGQGTRLTVV.

This clone has a single count. J is TRBJ2-5 and V is TRBV7-2; 11 bases line up with TRBD1. The J call may be incorrect, as the DNA end agrees better with TRBJ2-7. The CDR3 totals 14 residues. CDR1 is SGHTA, CDR2 FQGNSA, per germline. CDR3 sequence: CASSPGQGADEQYF. DNA for the CDR3: TGTGCCAGCAGCCCTGGACAGGGGGCCGACGAGCAGTACTTC.

The V call is TRBV7-2, the J call TRBJ1-1; D is possibly TRBD1 (5 bases). The V and J ends lost 5 bases and 8 bases respectively, with 18 bases between them. The CDR3 is 14 residues long. Germline-derived CDR1 and CDR2 are SGHTA and FQGNSA. CDR3 sequence (DNA): TGTGCCAGCAGCGCCTTTCATGGGGCCCTAGAAGCTTTCTTT. Translating gives CASSAFHGALEAFF.